This TCR beta chain was obtained from a study of cytomegalovirus exposure and HLA in healthy donors. Study as a whole: A prior study identified 117 million unique TCR beta sequences from roughly 170 million T cells. Study-wide findings and caveats: TRBV6-2, TRBV6-3 and other indistinguishable V segments were excluded.

For this clone: Its antigen is as yet unknown.

V was clipped by 4 bases and J by 4 bases; unmatched bases: 4. CDR1 is SGHAT and CDR2 is FQNNGV in the germline V gene. This CDR3 has 15 amino acids. The primer mix had 60 Vbeta and 13 Jbeta primers. Some clones are missing from TCRdb's copy, which holds only in-frame ones; the method was immunoSEQ multiplex PCR. The data contain roughly 120,000 clones, 82% of them singletons. This receptor was taken from a woman aged 18 to 35 in good health and CMV-seronegative. This chain links TRBV11-2 with TRBJ2-1; TRBD2 matches 10 bases. Input material: PBMCs. The CDR3 coding sequence is TGTGCCAGCAGCTCGAAGCGGGAGGGATACAATGAGCAGTTCTTC. The encoded protein is CASSSKREGYNEQFF.